These 18 T cell receptor beta chains were all obtained from the same sample, sequenced in a study of blood T cells in healthy people across ages. Then a second PCR, running roughly 6 to 11 cycles, was carried out with a sample-barcoded 5' primer and a J-beta primer mix. TCRdb reanalysed the 5' RACE reads using MiXCR and keeps one entry per CDR3 protein. The profile shows more than 600,000 distinct CDR3 sequences, more than 20% of them singletons. This sample was shared with a second study, whose subject was T cells of mothers and their children.

The sample comprised blood. These receptor sequences come from a boy aged 5-17 years in good health.

The genes are TRBV5-1 and TRBJ2-5; possibly TRBD1 for D (6 bases). CDR1 is SGHRS and CDR2 is YFSETQ in the germline V gene. The CDR3 runs to 14 residues. The V gene lost 2 bases and the J gene lost 0 bases, with 8 bases spanning the gap. CDR3: CASSFRDNQETQYF. The CDR3 DNA sequence: TGCGCCAGCAGCTTCCGGGACAACCAAGAGACCCAGTACTTC.

The chain combines TRBV9 with TRBJ2-5; TRBD2 matches at 9 bases. The V segment lost 5 bases and the J segment 4 bases; nucleotides outside the gene matches: 6. The CDR3 length is 14 residues. Germline V gene lookup returns CDR1 SGDLS and CDR2 YYNGEE. CDR3 residues: CASSEAGGGETQYF. The CDR3 region has the DNA TGTGCCAGCAGTGAAGCGGGGGGAGGAGAGACCCAGTACTTC.

This clonotype was seen more than once but under ten times. The V call is TRBV15, the J call TRBJ1-2; D not certain. Germline assignment: CDR1 LNHNV and CDR2 YYDKDF (reference sequence). The CDR3 runs to 15 residues. Trimming cost V 0 bases and J 4 bases, with 12 bases left between them. The chain's CDR3 is CATSRDKGWSYGYTF. The CDR3 DNA sequence: TGTGCCACCAGCAGAGACAAGGGATGGAGCTATGGCTACACCTTC.

The chain combines TRBV7-4 with TRBJ2-7; 8 bases match TRBD2. Unmatched junction bases numbered 4, after V lost 0 bases and J lost 0 bases. Germline V gene lookup returns CDR1 SGHVT and CDR2 SQSDAQ. The CDR3 covers 16 residues. CDR3 in DNA: TGTGCCAGCAGCTTAGCGCTAAGCGGGAGCTCCTACGAGCAGTACTTC. Protein: CASSLALSGSSYEQYF.

The sample holds many counts of this clonotype. V and J are TRBV4-2 and TRBJ1-2, with a possible D match to TRBD1 (5 bases). Germline values: CDR1 LGHNA, CDR2 YNFKEQ. Trimming left V 0 bases short and J 4 bases short, with 6 bases between. The CDR3 is made up of 13 amino acids. The CDR3 DNA follows: TGTGCCAGCAGCCAAGAAACAGGCTATGGCTACACCTTC. This codes for CASSQETGYGYTF.

The chain is built from TRBV27 and TRBJ1-1; D uncertain. CDR3 length: 12 residues. The germline V and J ends were trimmed by 7 bases and 0 bases, with 6 bases remaining between them. Germline V gene lookup returns CDR1 MNHEY and CDR2 SMNVEV (reference sequence). CDR3 amino acids: CASNGMNTEAFF. In DNA, the CDR3 is TGTGCCAGCAATGGAATGAACACTGAAGCTTTCTTT.

The chain combines TRBV27 with TRBJ1-4; a weak D match, TRBD1 (6 bases). CDR1 and CDR2 from the germline V gene are MNHEY and SMNVEV (reference sequence). Trimming pared 3 bases from V and 3 bases from J, leaving 11 bases between. The CDR3 is 15 amino acids. The CDR3 is CASSFTGLANEKLFF. The CDR3 DNA follows: TGTGCCAGCAGTTTCACAGGGTTAGCTAATGAAAAACTGTTTTTT.

The CDR3 region is CASSHRVAYEQYF. As DNA, the CDR3 is TGCGCCAGCAGTCACAGGGTCGCCTACGAGCAGTACTTC. The V gene is TRBV4-3, the J gene TRBJ2-7; D might be TRBD1 (6 bases). From germline, CDR1 is LGHNA and CDR2 YSLEER. The CDR3 length is 13 residues. V lost 6 bases and J 2 bases, leaving 11 bases between the germline ends.

The chain recombines TRBV29-1 with TRBJ2-3, with D tentatively TRBD1 (5 bases). This CDR3 has 12 amino acids. The V gene's germline CDR1 is SQVTM and CDR2 ANQGSEA. V lost 0 bases and J 4 bases, leaving 5 bases between the germline ends. CDR3 loop: CSVEEGPDTQYF. The CDR3, as DNA: TGCAGCGTTGAAGAGGGGCCAGATACGCAGTATTTT.

A few counts support this clonotype. The V and J genes are TRBV2 and TRBJ1-2, with TRBD1 identical over 10 bases. The CDR3 covers 14 residues. V lost 7 bases, J lost 4 bases, and 6 bases stayed unmatched. The germline V gene has CDR1 SNHLY and CDR2 FYNNEI. CDR3 residues: CASKTGGAVYGYTF. CDR3 coding DNA: TGTGCCAGCAAGACAGGGGGCGCGGTCTATGGCTACACCTTC.

V gene TRBV10-3 combines with J gene TRBJ2-5; D possibly corresponds to TRBD2 (5 bases). The assigned J gene may be wrong: the sequence end matches TRBJ2-7 better. Germline V gene lookup returns CDR1 ENHRY and CDR2 SYGVKD. CDR3 length: 14 residues. CDR3 nucleotide sequence: TGTGCCATCAGTGAGGTGCGGGCTCACTACGAGCAGTACTTC. Its protein product is CAISEVRAHYEQYF.

V usage is TRBV4-3 and J usage is TRBJ2-7; no clear D gene. Deletions cut 0 bases from V and 0 bases from J, with 6 bases between. In germline, CDR1 is LGHNA, CDR2 YSLEER. The CDR3 sequence is 14 residues long. CDR3 in DNA: TGCGCCAGCAGCCAAGAGTTGGTCTCCTACGAGCAGTACTTC. It translates to CASSQELVSYEQYF.

The chain combines TRBV29-1 with TRBJ2-3; no firm D call. Trimming took 4 bases from V and 0 from J, leaving 14 bases between them. Germline values: CDR1 SQVTM, CDR2 ANQGSEA. The CDR3 runs 15 residues. In nucleotides, the CDR3 is TGCAGCGTTGTATGGAACGGGCCCAGCACAGATACGCAGTATTTT. It specifies CSVVWNGPSTDTQYF.

The rearrangement joins TRBV4-2 to TRBJ1-2; D remains unclear. This CDR3 region has 15 residues. Germline V CDR1 and CDR2: LGHNA, YNFKEQ. Trimming stripped 1 base from V and 1 base from J, with 10 bases between. CDR3 in DNA: TGTGCCAGCAGCCAAGTCGACCCGAATAACTATGGCTACACCTTC. Translated: CASSQVDPNNYGYTF.

This clonotype was seen a few times. The chain is built from TRBV27 and TRBJ2-2; TRBD2 is a possible D gene (6 bases). The V and J ends lost 3 bases and 1 base respectively, with 9 bases between them. The germline gives CDR1 MNHEY, CDR2 SMNVEV (reference sequence). There are 15 residues in the CDR3. The CDR3 here is CASSLRGGNTGELFF. For the CDR3, the DNA is TGTGCCAGCAGTTTGCGGGGAGGGAACACCGGGGAGCTGTTTTTT.

This rearrangement joins TRBV9 to TRBJ2-7; 7 bases agree with TRBD2. J lost 7 bases, V lost 0 bases, and 10 bases had no gene match. This CDR3 has 15 amino acids. From germline, CDR1 is SGDLS and CDR2 YYNGEE. CDR3 region: CASSVVERGLGEQYF. CDR3 nucleotide sequence: TGTGCCAGCAGCGTAGTAGAGCGGGGACTGGGGGAGCAGTACTTC.

In this sample, this clonotype turned up a few times. CDR3: CSVEDLASGANVLTF. CDR3 DNA sequence: TGCAGCGTTGAGGATTTGGCCTCTGGGGCCAACGTCCTGACTTTC. This chain links TRBV29-1 with TRBJ2-6; D is unclear. Germline CDR1 and CDR2: SQVTM and ANQGSEA. V shed 3 bases and J shed 0 bases, with 9 bases lying between them. The CDR3 consists of 15 residues.

The rearrangement links TRBV20-1 to TRBJ2-7; 9 bases are shared with TRBD2. Trimming cost V 0 bases and J 2 bases; bases outside gene matches: 8. Germline assignment: CDR1 DFQATT and CDR2 SNEGSKA (reference sequence). This CDR3 region has 16 residues. CDR3 DNA: TGCAGTGCTAGAGAGTCTAGCGGGGTATTAGCCTACGAGCAGTACTTC. Its protein is CSARESSGVLAYEQYF.